This T cell receptor beta chain is from a study of immune heterogeneity within non-small cell lung tumors. Multiplex PCR with 32 V and 13 J primers amplified TCR beta CDR3. TCRdb reprocessed the multiplex PCR reads via MiXCR and lists one record per CDR3 protein. The sample holds about 22,000 distinct CDR3 sequences, less than 35% seen once. For each sample, template was 600 ng of bulk tumor genomic DNA. Widely spaced biopsies, several per primary tumor, were obtained at surgery. Their non-small cell lung cancer was newly diagnosed and untreated, and the patients underwent curative surgery. The CDR3 covers 15 residues. Per the germline V gene, CDR1 is MNHNS and CDR2 is SASEGT. Trimming removed 4 bases at V and 0 bases at J, with 10 bases between. By sample share, this clonotype is medium-sized (0.01 to 0.1%).

Sequencing was done on a sample of lung tumor tissue. This chain uses TRBV6-1 with TRBJ2-1; D uncertain. The sequence came from a man aged 35 to 55 with non-small cell lung cancer. DNA for the CDR3: TGTGCCAGCAGTGCCTCGGAGAGCTCCTACAATGAGCAGTTCTTC. Its translation is CASSASESSYNEQFF.